Listed below are T cell receptor beta chains from one sample, sequenced in a study of blood T cell repertoires in COVID-19. TCRdb's copy holds only in-frame clones and misses some; the assay was immunoSEQ multiplex PCR. This repertoire shows around 88,000 clones, 85% to 95% found once; its top ten account for 1.5% to 2%. Sequencing was done on a sample of peripheral blood. These receptors were collected from a man in his sixties with acute or convalescent COVID-19. CDR3s include the opening cysteine and the closing phenylalanine or tryptophan. D genes are given only for firm matches. Size is stated for part of the rows, as once, few or many counts, or as a class when the clone is expanded.

V	J	size	D	CDR3	DNA
TRBV14	TRBJ2-7	.	TRBD2	CASSPEGRETYEQYF	TGTGCCAGCAGCCCCGAGGGGCGGGAGACCTACGAGCAGTACTTC
TRBV11-2	TRBJ1-2	.	.	CASSLGLESYGYTF	TGTGCCAGCAGCTTAGGACTCGAGAGCTATGGCTACACCTTC
TRBV5-4	TRBJ2-1	once	.	CASFLGGSPYNEQFF	TGTGCCAGCTTCCTGGGGGGTAGCCCTTACAATGAGCAGTTCTTC
TRBV6-5	TRBJ1-2	.	.	CAIGGNYGYTF	TGTGCCATAGGAGGAAACTATGGCTACACCTTC
TRBV27	TRBJ1-1	.	.	CASRRQESRTEAFF	TGTGCCAGCCGACGACAGGAGTCGCGCACTGAAGCTTTCTTT
TRBV6-2/TRBV6-3	TRBJ2-3	.	.	CASSSSTDTQYF	TGTGCCAGCAGTTCAAGCACAGATACGCAGTATTTT
TRBV5-6	TRBJ2-2	once	.	CASSLGQYTGELFF	TGTGCCAGCAGCCTAGGACAGTACACCGGGGAGCTGTTTTTT
TRBV7-8	TRBJ1-1	.	TRBD1	CASSRQGTEAFF	TGTGCCAGCAGCCGACAGGGGACTGAAGCTTTCTTT
TRBV9	TRBJ2-3	.	TRBD2	CASSRDAPAGGTDTQYF	TGTGCCAGCAGCAGAGACGCACCAGCGGGAGGCACAGATACGCAGTATTTT
TRBV11-2	TRBJ2-7	.	TRBD2	CASSSSLAETYEQYF	TGTGCCAGCAGCTCCTCCCTAGCGGAGACATACGAGCAGTACTTC
TRBV12-5	TRBJ2-1	.	TRBD2	CASGLVSGREGHNEQFF	TGTGCTAGTGGTTTGGTATCCGGGCGGGAGGGTCACAATGAGCAGTTCTTC
TRBV6-2/TRBV6-3	TRBJ2-7	few	.	CASSYSRAAGYEQYF	TGTGCCAGCAGTTACTCTCGGGCCGCGGGGTACGAGCAGTACTTC
TRBV19	TRBJ2-2	.	TRBD2	CASSIYGLAVSNTGELFF	TGTGCCAGTAGTATATACGGACTAGCGGTTTCGAACACCGGGGAGCTGTTTTTT
TRBV6-4	TRBJ2-2	.	TRBD2	CASSLAGTTDTGELFF	TGTGCCAGCAGTCTGGCCGGGACTACCGACACCGGGGAGCTGTTTTTT
TRBV5-1	TRBJ2-5	.	TRBD1	CASSIGRQGQETQYF	TGCGCCAGCAGCATAGGTCGACAGGGCCAAGAGACCCAGTACTTC
TRBV28	TRBJ2-7	once	.	CASSPLSTREQYF	TGTGCCAGCAGTCCGCTCAGCACGCGGGAGCAGTACTTC
TRBV7-8	TRBJ1-1	.	TRBD1	CASSPTGGGTEAFF	TGTGCCAGCAGCCCGACAGGGGGGGGGACTGAAGCTTTCTTT
TRBV3-1/TRBV3-2	TRBJ1-5	.	TRBD1	CASSQDQGTGKSNQPQHF	TGTGCCAGCAGCCAAGATCAAGGGACAGGGAAATCCAATCAGCCCCAGCATTTT
TRBV10-2	TRBJ2-7	.	.	CASSGGVHEQYF	TGCGCCAGCAGTGGGGGGGTCCACGAGCAGTACTTC
TRBV28	TRBJ1-2	.	TRBD1	CASSLDDRGEGGGYTF	TGTGCCAGCAGTTTAGACGACAGGGGTGAAGGCGGTGGCTACACCTTC
TRBV25-1	TRBJ2-2	.	.	CASSEYPSRNTGELFF	TGTGCCAGCAGTGAATATCCTAGCAGGAACACCGGGGAGCTGTTTTTT
TRBV12-1	TRBJ2-7	few	.	CARTTRTSGGYEQYF	TGTGCCAGGACGACCAGGACTAGCGGAGGATACGAGCAGTACTTC
TRBV5-1	TRBJ1-1	.	.	CASSLEGLVAFF	TGCGCCAGCAGCCTGGAGGGGTTAGTAGCTTTCTTT
TRBV29-1	TRBJ1-1	.	TRBD1	CSAGTANTEAFF	TGCAGCGCCGGGACAGCGAACACTGAAGCTTTCTTT
TRBV6-5	TRBJ2-1	.	TRBD1	CASSYGTKGQGDEQFF	TGTGCCAGCAGTTACGGGACAAAGGGACAGGGCGATGAGCAGTTCTTC
TRBV19	TRBJ2-1	.	TRBD1	CASRQGKSYNEQFF	TGTGCCAGTCGACAGGGAAAGTCCTACAATGAGCAGTTCTTC
TRBV9	TRBJ2-7	.	TRBD1	CASSVGGTEAYEQYF	TGTGCCAGCAGCGTAGGAGGGACAGAAGCCTACGAGCAGTACTTC
TRBV7-2	TRBJ2-3	.	.	CASSLEPGISTDTQYF	TGTGCCAGCAGCTTAGAGCCAGGGATTAGCACAGATACGCAGTATTTT
TRBV3-1/TRBV3-2	TRBJ2-2	.	TRBD2	CASRLAGSNTGELFF	TGTGCCAGCAGGCTAGCGGGAAGCAACACCGGGGAGCTGTTTTTT
TRBV19	TRBJ2-2	.	.	CASSPAARTGELFF	TGTGCCAGTAGTCCGGCAGCCAGGACCGGGGAGCTGTTTTTT
TRBV7-9	TRBJ2-5	.	.	CASSPPRETQYF	TGTGCCAGCAGCCCTCCCCGAGAGACCCAGTACTTC
TRBV19	TRBJ2-7	.	TRBD1	CASKKQGTSNSYEQYF	TGTGCCAGTAAAAAACAGGGGACGTCCAACTCCTACGAGCAGTACTTC
TRBV2	TRBJ2-5	.	TRBD2	CASSALGTIKETQYF	TGTGCCAGCAGTGCTCTAGGGACTATCAAAGAGACCCAGTACTTC